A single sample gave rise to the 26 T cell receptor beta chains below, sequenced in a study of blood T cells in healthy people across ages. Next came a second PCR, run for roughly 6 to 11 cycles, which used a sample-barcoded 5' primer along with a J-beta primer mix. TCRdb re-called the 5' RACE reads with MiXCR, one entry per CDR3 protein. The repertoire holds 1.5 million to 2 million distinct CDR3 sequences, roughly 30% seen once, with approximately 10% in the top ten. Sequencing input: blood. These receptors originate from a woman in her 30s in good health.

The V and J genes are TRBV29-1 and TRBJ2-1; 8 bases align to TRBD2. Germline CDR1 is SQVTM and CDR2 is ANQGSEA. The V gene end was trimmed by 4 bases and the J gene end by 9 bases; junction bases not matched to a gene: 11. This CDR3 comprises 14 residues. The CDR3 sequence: CSVVAGTTLIEQFF. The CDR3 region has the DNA TGCAGCGTTGTAGCGGGGACGACTCTTATTGAGCAGTTCTTC.

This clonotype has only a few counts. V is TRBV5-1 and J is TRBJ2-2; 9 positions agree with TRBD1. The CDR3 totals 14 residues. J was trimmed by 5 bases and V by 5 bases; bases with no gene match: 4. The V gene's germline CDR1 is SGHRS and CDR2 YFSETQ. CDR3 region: CASSETGGTGELFF. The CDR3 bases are TGCGCCAGCAGTGAGACAGGGGGAACCGGGGAGCTGTTTTTT. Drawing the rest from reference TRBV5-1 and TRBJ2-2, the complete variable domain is KAGVTQTPRYLIKTRGQQVTLSCSPISGHRSVSWYQQTPGQGLQFLFEYFSETQRNKGNFPGRFSGRQFSNSRSEMNVSTLELGDSALYLCASSETGGTGELFFGEGSRLTVL.

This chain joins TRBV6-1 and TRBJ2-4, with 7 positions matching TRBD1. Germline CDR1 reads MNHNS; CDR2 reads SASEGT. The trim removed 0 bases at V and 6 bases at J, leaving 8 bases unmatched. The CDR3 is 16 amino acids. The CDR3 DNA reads TGTGCCAGCAGTGAAGCATCAAAGGGGGCGGGAAACATTCAGTACTTC. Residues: CASSEASKGAGNIQYF.

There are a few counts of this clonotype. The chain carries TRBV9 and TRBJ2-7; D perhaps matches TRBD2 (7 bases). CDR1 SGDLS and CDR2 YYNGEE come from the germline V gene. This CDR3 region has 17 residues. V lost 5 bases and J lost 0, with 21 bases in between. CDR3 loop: CASRGGGPLANSYEQYF. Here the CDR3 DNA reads TGTGCCAGCAGGGGGGGGGGCCCACTGGCGAACTCCTACGAGCAGTACTTC.

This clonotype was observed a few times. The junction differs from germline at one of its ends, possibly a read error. The CDR3 loop reads CASSPLLNNERFF. As DNA, the CDR3 is TGTGCCAGCAGCCCTCTTCTTAACAATGAGCGGTTCTTC. This rearrangement joins TRBV3-1 to TRBJ2-1; D gene uncertain. The CDR3 sequence is 13 residues long. Germline CDR1 reads LGHDT; CDR2 reads YNNKEL (reference sequence).

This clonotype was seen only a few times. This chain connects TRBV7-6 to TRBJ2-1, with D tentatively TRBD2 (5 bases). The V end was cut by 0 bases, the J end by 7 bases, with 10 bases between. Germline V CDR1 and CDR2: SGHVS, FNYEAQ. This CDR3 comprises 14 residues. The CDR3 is CASSLAGVWNEQFF. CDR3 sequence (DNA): TGTGCCAGCAGCTTAGCGGGAGTGTGGAATGAGCAGTTCTTC.

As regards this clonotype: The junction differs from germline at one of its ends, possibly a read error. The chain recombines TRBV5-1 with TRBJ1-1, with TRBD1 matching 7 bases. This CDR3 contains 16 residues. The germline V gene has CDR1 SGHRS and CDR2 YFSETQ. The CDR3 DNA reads TGCGCCAGCGGCTTGGAGCCGGGACAGACGAACACTGAAGCTTTCTTT. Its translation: CASGLEPGQTNTEAFF.

This CDR3 is CASRTSGEYNEQFF. CDR3 sequence (DNA): TGTGCCAGTCGGACTAGCGGGGAATACAATGAGCAGTTCTTC. V gene TRBV7-3 combines with J gene TRBJ2-1; 12 bases map to TRBD2. The germline V gene has CDR1 SGHTA and CDR2 FQGTGA. The CDR3 covers 14 residues. Losses at the gene ends were 9 bases for V and 4 bases for J; bases not matched to a gene: 4.

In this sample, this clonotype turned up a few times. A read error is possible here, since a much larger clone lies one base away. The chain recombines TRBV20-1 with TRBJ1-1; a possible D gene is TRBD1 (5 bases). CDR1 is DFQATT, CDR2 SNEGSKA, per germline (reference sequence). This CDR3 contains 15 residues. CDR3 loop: CGAPLAGEKNTEAFF. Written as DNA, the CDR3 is TGCGGTGCTCCCCTAGCGGGGGAGAAGAACACTGAAGCTTTCTTT.

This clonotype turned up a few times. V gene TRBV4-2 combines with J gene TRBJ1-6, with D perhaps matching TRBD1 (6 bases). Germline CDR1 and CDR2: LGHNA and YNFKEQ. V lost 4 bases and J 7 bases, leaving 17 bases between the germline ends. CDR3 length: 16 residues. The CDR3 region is CASSRYGAGDNSPLHF. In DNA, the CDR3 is TGTGCCAGCAGCCGATACGGGGCAGGGGACAATTCACCCCTCCACTTT.

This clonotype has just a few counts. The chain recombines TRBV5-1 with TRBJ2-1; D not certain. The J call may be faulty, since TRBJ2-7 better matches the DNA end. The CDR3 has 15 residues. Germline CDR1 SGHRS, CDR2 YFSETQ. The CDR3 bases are TGCGCCAGCAGCTTAAACGCCGACCCCTACAATGAGCAGTACTTC. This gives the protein CASSLNADPYNEQYF.

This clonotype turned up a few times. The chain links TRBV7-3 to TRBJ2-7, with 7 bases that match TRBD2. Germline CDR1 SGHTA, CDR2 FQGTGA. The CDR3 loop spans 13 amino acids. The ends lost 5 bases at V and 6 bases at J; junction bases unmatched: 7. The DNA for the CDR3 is TGTGCCAGCAGCGCAACTAGCGTTTCCGAGCAGTACTTC. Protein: CASSATSVSEQYF.

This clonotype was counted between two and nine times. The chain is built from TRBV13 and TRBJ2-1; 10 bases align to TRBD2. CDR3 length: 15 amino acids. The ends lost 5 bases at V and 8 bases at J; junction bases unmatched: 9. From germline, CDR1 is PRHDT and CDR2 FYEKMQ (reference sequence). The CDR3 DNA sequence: TGTGCCAGCAGCCACGGGCTAGCGGGAGAGGATGAGCAGTTCTTC. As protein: CASSHGLAGEDEQFF.

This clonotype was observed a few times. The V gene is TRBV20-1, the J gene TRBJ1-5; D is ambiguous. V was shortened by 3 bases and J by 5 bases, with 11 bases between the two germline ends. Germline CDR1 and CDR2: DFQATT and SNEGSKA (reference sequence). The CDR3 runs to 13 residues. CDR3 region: CSARDHPDQPQHF. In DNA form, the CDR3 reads TGCAGTGCTAGGGACCACCCTGATCAGCCCCAGCATTTT.

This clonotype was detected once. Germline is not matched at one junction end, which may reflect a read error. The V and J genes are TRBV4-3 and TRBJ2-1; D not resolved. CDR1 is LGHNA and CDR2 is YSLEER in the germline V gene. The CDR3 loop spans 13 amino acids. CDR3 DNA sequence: TGCGCCAGCGGCCAAAGAGAAAGCAATGAGCAGTTCTTC. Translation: CASGQRESNEQFF.

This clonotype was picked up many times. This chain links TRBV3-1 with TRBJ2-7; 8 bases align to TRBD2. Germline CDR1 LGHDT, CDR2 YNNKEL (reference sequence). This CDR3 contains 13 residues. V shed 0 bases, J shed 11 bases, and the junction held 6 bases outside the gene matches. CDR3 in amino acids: CASSQEERGSKYF. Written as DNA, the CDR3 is TGTGCCAGCAGCCAAGAAGAGCGGGGGAGCAAGTACTTC.

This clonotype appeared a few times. The CDR3 nucleotides read TGTGCCAGCAGCCAAGAGTGGCTAGCGGGGGACACAGATACGCAGTATTTT. Protein sequence: CASSQEWLAGDTDTQYF. The chain joins TRBV3-1 to TRBJ2-3; 10 bases are a match to TRBD2. V shed 0 bases and J 2 bases; nucleotides not matched to a gene: 5. The CDR3 has 17 amino acids. Germline values: CDR1 LGHDT, CDR2 YNNKEL (reference sequence).

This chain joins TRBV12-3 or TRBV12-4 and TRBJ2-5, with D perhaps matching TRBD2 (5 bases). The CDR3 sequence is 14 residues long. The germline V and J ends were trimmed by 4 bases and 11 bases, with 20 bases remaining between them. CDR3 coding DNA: TGTGCCAGCAGTTCCTCGGAAGGTCTACGAGGGCAGTACTTC. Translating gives CASSSSEGLRGQYF.

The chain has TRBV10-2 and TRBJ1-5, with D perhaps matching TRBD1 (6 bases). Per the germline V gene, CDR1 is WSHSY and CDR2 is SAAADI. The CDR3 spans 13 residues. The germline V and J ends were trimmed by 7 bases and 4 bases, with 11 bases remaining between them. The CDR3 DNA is TGCGCCAGCAAGGGGGTGGAAAATCAGCCCCAGCATTTT. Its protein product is CASKGVENQPQHF.

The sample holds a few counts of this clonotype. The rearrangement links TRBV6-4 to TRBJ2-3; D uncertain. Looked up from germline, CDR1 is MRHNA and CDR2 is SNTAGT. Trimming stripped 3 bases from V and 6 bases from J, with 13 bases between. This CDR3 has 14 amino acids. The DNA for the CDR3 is TGTGCCAGCAGTGAAGCCTATACAGCTGATACGCAGTATTTT. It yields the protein CASSEAYTADTQYF.

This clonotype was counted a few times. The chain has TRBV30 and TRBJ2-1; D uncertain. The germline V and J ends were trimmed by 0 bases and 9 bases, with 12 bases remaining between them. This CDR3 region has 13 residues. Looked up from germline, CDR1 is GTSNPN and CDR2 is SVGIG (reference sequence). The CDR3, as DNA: TGTGCCTGGAGTGTACAAGGTGTAGGTGAGCAGTTCTTC. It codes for CAWSVQGVGEQFF.

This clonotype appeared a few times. The chain's CDR3 is CASREVGEQYF. The CDR3, as DNA: TGCGCCAGCAGAGAGGTCGGCGAGCAGTACTTC. The J gene is TRBJ2-7, the V gene TRBV5-1; no clear D. This CDR3 has 11 residues. The germline V and J ends were trimmed by 5 bases and 6 bases, with 9 bases remaining between them. Germline-derived CDR1 and CDR2 are SGHRS and YFSETQ. Full variable domain (outside the CDR3, taken from reference TRBV5-1 and TRBJ2-7): KAGVTQTPRYLIKTRGQQVTLSCSPISGHRSVSWYQQTPGQGLQFLFEYFSETQRNKGNFPGRFSGRQFSNSRSEMNVSTLELGDSALYLCASREVGEQYFGPGTRLTVT.

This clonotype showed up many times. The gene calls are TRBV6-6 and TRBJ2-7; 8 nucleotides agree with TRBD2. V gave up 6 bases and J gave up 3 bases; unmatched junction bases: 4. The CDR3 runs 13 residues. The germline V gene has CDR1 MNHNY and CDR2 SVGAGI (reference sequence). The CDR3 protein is CASSGTSLYEQYF. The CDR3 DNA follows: TGTGCCAGCAGCGGGACTAGTCTCTACGAGCAGTACTTC.

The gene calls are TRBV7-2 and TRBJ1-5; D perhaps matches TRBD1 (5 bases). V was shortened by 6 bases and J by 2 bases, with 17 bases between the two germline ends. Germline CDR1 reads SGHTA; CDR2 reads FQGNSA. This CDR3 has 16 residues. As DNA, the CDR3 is TGTGCCAGCAGACCTACAGCCAGAGGGGGCAATCAGCCCCAGCATTTT. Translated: CASRPTARGGNQPQHF.

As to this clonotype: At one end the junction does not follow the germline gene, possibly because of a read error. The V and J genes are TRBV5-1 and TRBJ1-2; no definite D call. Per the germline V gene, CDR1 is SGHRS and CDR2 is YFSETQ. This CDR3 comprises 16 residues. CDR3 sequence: CVSSLADQRPGYGYTF. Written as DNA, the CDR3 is TGCGTCAGCAGCTTGGCGGATCAGCGGCCAGGCTATGGCTACACCTTC. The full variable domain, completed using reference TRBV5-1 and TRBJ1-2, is KAGVTQTPRYLIKTRGQQVTLSCSPISGHRSVSWYQQTPGQGLQFLFEYFSETQRNKGNFPGRFSGRQFSNSRSEMNVSTLELGDSALYLCVSSLADQRPGYGYTFGSGTRLTVV.

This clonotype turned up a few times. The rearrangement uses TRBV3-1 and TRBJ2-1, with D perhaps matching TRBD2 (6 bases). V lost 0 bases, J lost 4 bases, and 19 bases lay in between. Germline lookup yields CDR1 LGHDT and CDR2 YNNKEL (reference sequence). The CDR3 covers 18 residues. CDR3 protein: CASSQDVYREIRYNEQFF. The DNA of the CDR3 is TGTGCCAGCAGCCAAGACGTCTACCGGGAGATTCGGTACAATGAGCAGTTCTTC.